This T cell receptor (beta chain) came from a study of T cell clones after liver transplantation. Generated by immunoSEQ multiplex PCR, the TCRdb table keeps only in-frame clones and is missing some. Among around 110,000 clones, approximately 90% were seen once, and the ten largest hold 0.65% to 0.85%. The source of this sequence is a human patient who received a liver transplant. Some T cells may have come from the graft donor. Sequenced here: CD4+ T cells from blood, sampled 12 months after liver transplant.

This CDR3 is CASSPRRERLDTQYF. The CDR3 bases are TGTGCCAGCAGCCCCCGACGGGAGAGGTTAGATACGCAGTATTTT. The J gene is TRBJ2-3, the V gene TRBV11-2, with D maybe TRBD2 (6 bases). The CDR3 runs 15 residues. In germline, CDR1 is SGHAT, CDR2 FQNNGV. Trimming took 5 bases from V and 5 from J, leaving 17 bases between them.